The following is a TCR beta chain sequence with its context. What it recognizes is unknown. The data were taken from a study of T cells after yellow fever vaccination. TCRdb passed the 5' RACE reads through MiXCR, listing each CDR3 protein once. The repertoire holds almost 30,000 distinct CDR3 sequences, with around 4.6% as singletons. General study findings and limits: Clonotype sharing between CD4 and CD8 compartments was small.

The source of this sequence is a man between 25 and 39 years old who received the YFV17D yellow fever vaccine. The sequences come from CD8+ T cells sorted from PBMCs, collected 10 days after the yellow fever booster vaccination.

CDR3 amino acids: CASRDSYNEQFF. The CDR3 coding sequence is TGTGCCAGCAGGGACAGTTACAATGAGCAGTTCTTC. The V call is TRBV6-5, the J call TRBJ2-1, with a tentative D call TRBD1 (6 bases). There are 12 residues in the CDR3. Germline CDR1 MNHEY, CDR2 SVGAGI. V was cut by 6 bases and J by 4 bases, with 7 bases left in between.